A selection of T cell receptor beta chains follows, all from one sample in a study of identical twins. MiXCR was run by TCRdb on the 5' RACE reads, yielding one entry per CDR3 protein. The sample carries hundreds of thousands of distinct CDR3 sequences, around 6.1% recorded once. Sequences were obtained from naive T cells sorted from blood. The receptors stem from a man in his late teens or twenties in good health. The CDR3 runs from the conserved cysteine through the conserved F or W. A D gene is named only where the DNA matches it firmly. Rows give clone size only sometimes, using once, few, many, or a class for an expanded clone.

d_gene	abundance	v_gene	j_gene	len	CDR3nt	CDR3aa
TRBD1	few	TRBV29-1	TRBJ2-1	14	TGCAGCGTCGTGACAGGGAGCTCCTACAATGAGCAGTTCTTC	CSVVTGSSYNEQFF
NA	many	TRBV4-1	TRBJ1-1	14	TGCGCCAGCAGCCAAGATCCAAGAGGACTTGAAGCTTTCTTT	CASSQDPRGLEAFF
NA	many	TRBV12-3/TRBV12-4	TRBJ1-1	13	TGTGCCAGCAGCCCCTTTGCCCTAGCTGAAGCTTTCTTT	CASSPFALAEAFF
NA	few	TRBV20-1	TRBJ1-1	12	TGCAGTGCTAGACAGCTGAACACTGAAGCTTTCTTT	CSARQLNTEAFF
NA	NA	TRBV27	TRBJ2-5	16	TGTGCCAGCAGTTTTTTAGGAACTTTAGGGGGAGAGACCCAGTACTTC	CASSFLGTLGGETQYF
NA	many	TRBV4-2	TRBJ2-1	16	TGTGCCAGCAGCCAAGATTTAGCGTACACCTACAATGAGCAGTTCTTC	CASSQDLAYTYNEQFF
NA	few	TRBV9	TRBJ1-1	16	TGTGCCAGCAGCGTAGTAGGCCCCGCGGGACCCACTGAAGCTTTCTTT	CASSVVGPAGPTEAFF
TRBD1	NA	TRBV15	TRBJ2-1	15	TGTGCCACCAGCAAGGACAGGGTTGGGTACAATGAGCAGTTCTTC	CATSKDRVGYNEQFF
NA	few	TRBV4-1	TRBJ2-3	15	TGCGCCAGCAGCCAGAGACCCCTGCCCGGAGATACGCAGTATTTT	CASSQRPLPGDTQYF
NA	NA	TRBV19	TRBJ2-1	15	TGTGCCAGTAGTATGGGGGCCAGTTCCTACAATGAGCAGTTCTTC	CASSMGASSYNEQFF
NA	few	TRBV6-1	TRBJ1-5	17	TGTGCCAGCAGTGAGACCATAGTGGGAGGGTTGGATCAGCCCCAGCATTTT	CASSETIVGGLDQPQHF
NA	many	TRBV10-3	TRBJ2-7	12	TGTGCCATCAGTGGGTCGGCAGACGAGCAGTACTTC	CAISGSADEQYF
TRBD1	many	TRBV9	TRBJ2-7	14	TGTGCCAGCAGCCCAGGGGGTAGAGATGGCGAGCAGTACTTC	CASSPGGRDGEQYF
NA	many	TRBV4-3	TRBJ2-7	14	TGCGCCAGCAGCCAAGATAGTAGCACCTACGAGCAGTACTTC	CASSQDSSTYEQYF